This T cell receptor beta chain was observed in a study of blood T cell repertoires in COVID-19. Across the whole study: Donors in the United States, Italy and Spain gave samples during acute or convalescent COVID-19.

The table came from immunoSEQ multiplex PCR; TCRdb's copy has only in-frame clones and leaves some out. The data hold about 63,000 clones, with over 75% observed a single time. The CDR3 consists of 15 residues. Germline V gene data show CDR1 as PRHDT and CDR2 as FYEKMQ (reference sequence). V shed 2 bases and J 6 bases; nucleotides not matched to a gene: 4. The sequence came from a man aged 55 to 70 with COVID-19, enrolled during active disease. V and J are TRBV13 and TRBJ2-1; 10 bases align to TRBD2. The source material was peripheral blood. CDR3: CASSLPSGSINEQFF. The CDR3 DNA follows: TGTGCCAGCAGCTTACCTAGCGGGAGCATCAATGAGCAGTTCTTC.